Presented here are 10 T cell receptor beta chains from one specimen sequenced in a study of cytomegalovirus exposure and HLA in healthy donors (dated by TCRdb to 2015 to 2018). The receptor library was made with the immunoSEQ multiplex PCR assay. The multiplex PCR relied on a mix of 60 forward primers for TCR Vbeta segments and 13 reverse primers for TCR Jbeta segments. This immuneACCESS table, as held by TCRdb, lists in-frame sequences with V and J called but not all clones. Of the missing ones, under half trace to an unresolved V gene in checked studies; the others have no known cause. This sample holds about 64,000 clones; approximately 83% were observed only once. The ten largest clones capture roughly a tenth of the sample. Sequenced material: PBMCs. These receptors all come from a female donor in good health and CMV-seronegative.

The chain couples TRBV7-9 to TRBJ1-3; the match to TRBD1 covers 9 bases. Germline V gene lookup returns CDR1 SEHNR and CDR2 FQNEAQ (reference sequence). The trim removed 7 bases at V and 4 bases at J, leaving 8 bases unmatched. The CDR3 has 15 amino acids. The CDR3 here is CASTGTGIWGNTIYF. The CDR3, as DNA: TGTGCCAGCACCGGGACAGGGATCTGGGGAAACACCATATATTTT.

V and J are TRBV5-8 and TRBJ1-1, with TRBD1 as a possible D gene (5 bases). Looked up from germline, CDR1 is SGHTS and CDR2 is YDEGEE. V lost 1 base and J lost 7, with 8 bases in between. CDR3 length equals 12 residues. The CDR3 DNA sequence: TGTGCCAGCAGCTTGATGGACATTGAAGCTTTCTTT. Encoded protein: CASSLMDIEAFF.

The V gene is TRBV19, the J gene TRBJ2-7, with a tentative D call TRBD2 (6 bases). V was shortened by 5 bases and J by 3 bases, with 23 bases between the two germline ends. The CDR3 contains 17 residues. Germline V lookup: CDR1 LNHDA, CDR2 SQIVND (reference sequence). The CDR3 loop reads CASSGKKREPQGYEQYF. CDR3 in DNA: TGTGCCAGTAGTGGGAAAAAACGGGAGCCCCAGGGCTACGAGCAGTACTTC.

This chain links TRBV5-6 with TRBJ2-7, with a tentative D call TRBD1 (6 bases). Trimming removed 5 bases from V and 5 bases from J, with 14 bases in between. The CDR3 contains 13 residues. Germline assignment: CDR1 SGHDT and CDR2 YYEEEE. The CDR3 reads CASSTGKDDEQYF. DNA for the CDR3: TGTGCCAGCAGTACAGGGAAAGATGACGAGCAGTACTTC. The whole variable domain, remainder taken from reference TRBV5-6 and TRBJ2-7, is DAGVTQSPTHLIKTRGQQVTLRCSPKSGHDTVSWYQQALGQGPQFIFQYYEEEERQRGNFPDRFSGHQFPNYSSELNVNALLLGDSALYLCASSTGKDDEQYFGPGTRLTVT.

The gene calls are TRBV4-1 and TRBJ2-7; 10 bases map to TRBD2. Germline V gene data show CDR1 as MGHRA and CDR2 as YSYEKL. The CDR3 totals 14 residues. The trim removed 0 bases at V and 6 bases at J, leaving 2 bases unmatched. In nucleotides, the CDR3 is TGCGCCAGCAGCCAAGAGCTAGCGGGAGTCGAGCAGTACTTC. It is translated as CASSQELAGVEQYF.

V gene TRBV29-1 combines with J gene TRBJ2-5; 7 nucleotides align to TRBD1. Germline V gene lookup returns CDR1 SQVTM and CDR2 ANQGSEA. The J segment lost 2 bases and the V segment lost 0 bases, leaving 0 bases of the junction unmatched. The CDR3 has 13 amino acids. CDR3 residues: CSVEDRGQETQYF. DNA of the CDR3: TGCAGCGTTGAAGACAGGGGGCAAGAGACCCAGTACTTC.

The rearrangement links TRBV9 to TRBJ1-4, with TRBD1 matching over 7 bases. This CDR3 comprises 15 residues. Germline CDR1 and CDR2: SGDLS and YYNGEE. The V gene end was trimmed by 4 bases and the J gene end by 0 bases; junction bases not matched to a gene: 3. The DNA for the CDR3 is TGTGCCAGCAGCCCGACAGGGACAACTAATGAAAAACTGTTTTTT. It is translated as CASSPTGTTNEKLFF. The full variable domain, with the rest looked up from reference TRBV9 and TRBJ1-4, is DSGVTQTPKHLITATGQRVTLRCSPRSGDLSVYWYQQSLDQGLQFLIQYYNGEERAKGNILERFSAQQFPDLHSELNLSSLELGDSALYFCASSPTGTTNEKLFFGSGTQLSVL.

The CDR3 region has the DNA TGTGCCAGCAGCCAAGCTGGGACAGGGGGTGAAAAACTGTTTTTT. It is translated as CASSQAGTGGEKLFF. The rearrangement uses TRBV14 and TRBJ1-4; the match to TRBD1 covers 11 bases. This CDR3 spans 15 amino acids. J gave up 7 bases and V 1 base, and 2 bases lay outside the gene matches. The germline gives CDR1 SGHDN, CDR2 FVKESK.

The J gene is TRBJ2-3, the V gene TRBV5-5; D gene unclear. This CDR3 is built from 13 residues. From germline, CDR1 is SGHKS and CDR2 YYEKEE (reference sequence). Trimming stripped 0 bases from V and 3 bases from J, with 5 bases between. The CDR3 sequence is CASSLDQTDTQYF. DNA for the CDR3: TGTGCCAGCAGCTTGGATCAGACAGATACGCAGTATTTT. Looking up the rest from reference TRBV5-5 and TRBJ2-3 gives the full variable domain: DAGVTQSPTHLIKTRGQQVTLRCSPISGHKSVSWYQQVLGQGPQFIFQYYEKEERGRGNFPDRFSARQFPNYSSELNVNALLLGDSALYLCASSLDQTDTQYFGPGTRLTVL.

The chain links TRBV18 to TRBJ2-7, with TRBD2 matching over 8 bases. V was pared by 3 bases and J by 2 bases, with 12 bases of the junction left unmatched. Per the germline V gene, CDR1 is KGHSH and CDR2 is LQKENI. This CDR3 region has 17 residues. The CDR3 region is CASSPAVGARGAYEQYF. CDR3 DNA: TGTGCCAGCTCACCGGCCGTAGGTGCGCGGGGGGCCTACGAGCAGTACTTC.